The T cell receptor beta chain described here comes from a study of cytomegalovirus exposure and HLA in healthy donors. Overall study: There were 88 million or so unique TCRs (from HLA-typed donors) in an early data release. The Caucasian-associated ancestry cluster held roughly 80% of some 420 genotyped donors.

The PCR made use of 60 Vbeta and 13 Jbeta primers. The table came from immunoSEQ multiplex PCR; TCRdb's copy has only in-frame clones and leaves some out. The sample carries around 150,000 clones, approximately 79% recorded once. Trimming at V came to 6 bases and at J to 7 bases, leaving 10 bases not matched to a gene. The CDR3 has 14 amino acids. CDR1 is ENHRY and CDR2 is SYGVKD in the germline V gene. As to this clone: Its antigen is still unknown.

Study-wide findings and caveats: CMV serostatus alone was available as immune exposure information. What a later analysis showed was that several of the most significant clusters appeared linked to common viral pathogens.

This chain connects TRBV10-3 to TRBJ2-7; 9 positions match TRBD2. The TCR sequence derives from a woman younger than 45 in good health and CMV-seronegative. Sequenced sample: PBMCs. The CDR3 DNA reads TGTGCCATCAGGCCTAGCGGGGCCCAGGGGGAGCAGTACTTC. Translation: CAIRPSGAQGEQYF.